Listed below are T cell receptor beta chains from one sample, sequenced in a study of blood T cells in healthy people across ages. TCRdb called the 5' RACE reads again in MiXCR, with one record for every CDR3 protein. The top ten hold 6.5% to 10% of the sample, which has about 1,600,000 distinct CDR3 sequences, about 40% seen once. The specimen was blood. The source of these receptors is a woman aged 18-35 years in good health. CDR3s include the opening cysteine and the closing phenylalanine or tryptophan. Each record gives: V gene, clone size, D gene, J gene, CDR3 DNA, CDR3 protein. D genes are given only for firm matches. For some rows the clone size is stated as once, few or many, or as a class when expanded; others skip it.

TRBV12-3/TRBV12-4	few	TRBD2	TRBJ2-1	TGTGCCAGCAGGACCGGTAGCGGGAGGGCCCCCAATGAGCAGTTCTTC	CASRTGSGRAPNEQFF
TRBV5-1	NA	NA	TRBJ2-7	TGCGCCAGCAGCTTGGGGGCGGGGAACAGATTCTCCTACGAGCAGTACTTC	CASSLGAGNRFSYEQYF
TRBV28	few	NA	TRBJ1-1	TGTGCCAGCATCACCCACCGGAACACTGAAGCTTTCTTT	CASITHRNTEAFF
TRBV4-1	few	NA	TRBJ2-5	TGCGCCAGCAGCCAAAGGGGAACAGTCATGGAGACCCAGTACTTC	CASSQRGTVMETQYF
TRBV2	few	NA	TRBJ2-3	TGTGCCAGCAATGCGGCGGGGCCAGATACGCAGTATTTT	CASNAAGPDTQYF
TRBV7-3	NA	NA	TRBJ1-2	TGTGCCAGCAGCCAAGGACAGACCAACTATGGCTACACCTTC	CASSQGQTNYGYTF
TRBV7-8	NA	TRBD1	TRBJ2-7	TGTGCCAGCAGCGTCCCCGGGACAGGGTCCCACGAGCAGTACTTC	CASSVPGTGSHEQYF
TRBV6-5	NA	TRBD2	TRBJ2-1	TGTGCCAGCAGACCGGCGGGGGGGTTAAACAATGAGCAGTTCTTC	CASRPAGGLNNEQFF
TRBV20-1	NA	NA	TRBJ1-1	TGCAGTACTTATTACAATACCGGCACTGAAGCTTTCTTT	CSTYYNTGTEAFF
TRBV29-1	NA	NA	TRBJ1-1	TGCAGCGTTGGCTACCCGAGCATGTCCGGGACTGAAGCTTTCTTT	CSVGYPSMSGTEAFF
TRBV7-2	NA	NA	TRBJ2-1	TGTGCCAGCAGCGAGAACAGGGACAATGAGCAGTTCTTC	CASSENRDNEQFF
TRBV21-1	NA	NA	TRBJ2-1	TGTGCCAGCAGCAAGAATAGCGAGACCGCTGGCGCCTACAATGAGCAGTTCTTC	CASSKNSETAGAYNEQFF
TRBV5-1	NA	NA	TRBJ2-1	TGCGCCAGCAGCTTAGGGGATGGGGCGGGGGCCTCCCACAATGAGCAGTTCTTC	CASSLGDGAGASHNEQFF
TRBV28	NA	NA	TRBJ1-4	TGTGCCAGTAGCATAATACGAGAAAAACTGTTTTTT	CASSIIREKLFF
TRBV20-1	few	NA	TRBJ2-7	TGCAGTGCTAGCCCCGATCTAGCCCTCTACGAGCAGTACTTC	CSASPDLALYEQYF
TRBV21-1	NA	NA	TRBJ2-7	TGTGCCAGCAGCAAAGGCAAGATCCACGAGCAGTACTTC	CASSKGKIHEQYF
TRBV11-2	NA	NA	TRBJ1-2	TGTGCCAGCAGCATAAGCCAGGCAGGTGCCTATGGCTACACCTTC	CASSISQAGAYGYTF
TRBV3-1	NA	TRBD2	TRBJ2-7	TGTGCCAGCAGCCAAGGGACGGGAGGCTCCGAGCAGTACTTC	CASSQGTGGSEQYF
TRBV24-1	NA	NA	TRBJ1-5	TGTGCCACCAGTGCGAGGCGGGGAAGCAATCAGCCCCAGCATTTT	CATSARRGSNQPQHF
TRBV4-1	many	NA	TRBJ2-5	TGCGCCAGCAGCCAAGTTCATCGGGAAGAGACCCAGTACTTC	CASSQVHREETQYF
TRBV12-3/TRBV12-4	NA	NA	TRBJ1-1	TGTGCCAGCAGTCAGACAGGTTCAAGGGGGGGTGAAGCTTTCTTT	CASSQTGSRGGEAFF
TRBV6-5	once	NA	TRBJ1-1	TGTGCCAGCTCTGACACACTCCCCGCTGAAGCTTTCTTT	CASSDTLPAEAFF
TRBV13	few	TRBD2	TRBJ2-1	TGTGCCAGCAGCTTAGTGCTAGCGGGAGCCAATGAGCAGTTCTTC	CASSLVLAGANEQFF
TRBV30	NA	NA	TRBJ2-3	TGTGCCTGGAGTATACCGGGACTTGACACAGATACGCAGTATTTT	CAWSIPGLDTDTQYF
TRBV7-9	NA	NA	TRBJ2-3	TGTGCCAGCAGCGCGCCCACTAGCACAGATACGCAGTATTTT	CASSAPTSTDTQYF
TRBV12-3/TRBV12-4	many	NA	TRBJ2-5	TGTGCCAGCAGCTTACTAGCCCAAGAGACCCAGTACTTC	CASSLLAQETQYF
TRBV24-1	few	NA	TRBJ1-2	TGTGCCACCAGTGATACAGGGTTCTTTGGTGGCTACACCTTC	CATSDTGFFGGYTF
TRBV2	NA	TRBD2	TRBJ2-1	TGTGCCAGCAGTGAATACCTGTCCTTGACTAGCGGGGGGGACAATGAGCAGTTCTTC	CASSEYLSLTSGGDNEQFF
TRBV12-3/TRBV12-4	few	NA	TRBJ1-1	TGTGCCAGCAGTTCCACTGGGTCACGGAACACTGAAGCTTTCTTT	CASSSTGSRNTEAFF
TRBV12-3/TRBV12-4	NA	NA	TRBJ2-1	TGTGCCAGCAGTCAACTCAGGAGTAATGAGCAGTTCTTC	CASSQLRSNEQFF
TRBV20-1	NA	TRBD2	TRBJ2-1	TGCAGTGCTAGACCGAAGCGGGAGGCTTACAATGAGCAGTTCTTC	CSARPKREAYNEQFF
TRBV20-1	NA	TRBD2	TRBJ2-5	TGCAGTGCTTCAAGGAGCGGGAAGCAAGAGACCCAGTACTTC	CSASRSGKQETQYF
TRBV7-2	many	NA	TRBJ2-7	TGTGCCAGCAGCTTAGCGATAACAGGAACCTACGAGCAGTACTTC	CASSLAITGTYEQYF
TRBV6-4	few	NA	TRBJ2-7	TGTGCCAGCATCAGAAGGGGGTACTATCTCTCCTACGAGCAGTACTTC	CASIRRGYYLSYEQYF
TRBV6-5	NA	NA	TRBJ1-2	TGTGCCAGCGGGCCGGGGGGCTCTCAAGGCTACACCTTC	CASGPGGSQGYTF
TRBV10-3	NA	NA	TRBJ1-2	TGTGCCATCAGCGAAGTCAGTGTCTATGGCTACACCTTC	CAISEVSVYGYTF
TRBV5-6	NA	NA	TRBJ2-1	TGTGCCAGCAGCCCAGCCTTGGGGGTGGGACATCGCTACAATGAGCAGTTCTTC	CASSPALGVGHRYNEQFF
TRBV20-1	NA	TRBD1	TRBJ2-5	TGCAGTGCTAGAGACCCCGGACAGGGTACCAACGAGCAGCACTTC	CSARDPGQGTNEQHF
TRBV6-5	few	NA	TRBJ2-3	TGTGCCAGCAGTTTGACTTGGGGATCCCCAGATACGCAGTATTTT	CASSLTWGSPDTQYF
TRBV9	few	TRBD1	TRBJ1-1	TGTGCCAGCAGCGTAGCAGGGACAGGGTCCACTGAAGCTTTCTTT	CASSVAGTGSTEAFF
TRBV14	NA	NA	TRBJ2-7	TGTGCCAGCAGCCAATTTATTGCGGCAGACAATGAGCAGTACTTC	CASSQFIAADNEQYF
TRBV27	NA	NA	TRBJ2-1	TGTGCCAGCAGTTCCCCTTTAAGGGGGACTGAGCAGTTCTTC	CASSSPLRGTEQFF
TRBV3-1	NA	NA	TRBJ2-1	TGTGCCAGCAGCCAAACCTCGAAGGTGGCTGAGCAGTTCTTC	CASSQTSKVAEQFF
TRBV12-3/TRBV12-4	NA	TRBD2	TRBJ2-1	TGTGCCAGCAGTTTGGCTATACTAGCGGGCCTCAGGAATGAGCAGTTCTTC	CASSLAILAGLRNEQFF
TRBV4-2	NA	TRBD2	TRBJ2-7	TGTGCCAGCAGCCAAGAAGACTCGGGACTAGCGGGGGGCGGGGACGAGCAGTACTTC	CASSQEDSGLAGGGDEQYF
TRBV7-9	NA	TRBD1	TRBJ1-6	TGTGCCAGCAGCTATCGGACAGGGCCGGATTCACCCCTCCACTTT	CASSYRTGPDSPLHF
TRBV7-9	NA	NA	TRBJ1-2	TGTGCCAGCAGCTTACGTTGGCAGGGAATCCAGGATGGCTACACCTTC	CASSLRWQGIQDGYTF
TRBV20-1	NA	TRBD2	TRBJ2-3	TGCAGTGCGCCCCGACTAGCGGGCGGTGTCACAGATACGCAGTATTTT	CSAPRLAGGVTDTQYF
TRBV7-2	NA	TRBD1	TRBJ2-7	TGTGCCAGCAGCCCGGACAGGGCTAGGAACGAGCAGTACTTC	CASSPDRARNEQYF
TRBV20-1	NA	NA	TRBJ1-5	TGCAGTCTGGGCGGGGACACCAATCAGCCCCAGCATTTT	CSLGGDTNQPQHF
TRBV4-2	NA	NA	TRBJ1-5	TGTGCCAGCAGCCAAGATCGCGGCTGGCAGCCCCAGCATTTT	CASSQDRGWQPQHF
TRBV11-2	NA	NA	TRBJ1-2	TGTGCCAGCAGCTTAAGTCTAGGGGACCACTATGGCTACACCTTC	CASSLSLGDHYGYTF